This TCR beta chain originates from a study of early T cells in non-severe SARS-CoV-2 infection. Study details: Sequencing input comprised bulk RNA from unsorted whole blood; chain pairing was not available.

In its sample, this clonotype was seen many times. Individual cDNA molecules were tagged with unique molecular identifiers. One entry per CDR3 protein results from TCRdb running MiXCR on the 5' RACE reads. Among roughly 50,000 distinct CDR3 sequences listed, approximately 5.7% were seen once. The germline V and J ends were trimmed by 5 bases and 7 bases, with 12 bases remaining between them. CDR1 DFQATT and CDR2 SNEGSKA come from the germline V gene (reference sequence). CDR3 size: 13 residues. Sequences were derived from whole blood, sampled at baseline. This sequence originates from an adult who was a healthcare worker with PCR-confirmed SARS-CoV-2 infection or an uninfected control (not recorded which). V and J are TRBV20-1 and TRBJ1-6; the D is unclear. CDR3 DNA: TGCAGTGCTGATGGGCGGCAAAATTCACCCCTCCACTTT. Protein product: CSADGRQNSPLHF.